This is a list of T cell receptor beta chains from one sample in a study of regulatory T cells in long-lasting Graves disease. TCRdb processed the multiplex PCR reads anew with MiXCR; each CDR3 protein has one entry. Of around 250,000 distinct CDR3 sequences detected, about 17% appear once; the ten largest clones hold about 14%. These data were also filed under a second study, of T cells in Graves' hyperthyroidism and ophthalmopathy.

This sample comprised peripheral blood mononuclear cells (PBMCs), obtained at new diagnosis, from a patient treated with antithyroid drugs. The source of these receptors is a woman aged 25 to 39 with Graves disease. CDR3s include the opening cysteine and the closing phenylalanine or tryptophan. The D gene is left open where the match is weak. Rows may omit the clone size; those that give it use once, few, many or a size class.

D gene,clone size,J gene,V gene,CDR3 protein,CDR3 DNA
NA,many,TRBJ2-3,TRBV5-4,CASSLGVSPSTDTQYF,TGTGCCAGCAGCTTGGGGGTCTCGCCGAGCACAGATACGCAGTATTTT
NA,many,TRBJ1-3,TRBV7-2,CASSLGVGNTIYF,TGTGCCAGCAGCTTAGGGGTAGGAAACACCATATATTTT
TRBD1,NA,TRBJ2-1,TRBV5-5,CVSRWDSLNEQFF,TGTGTCAGCCGCTGGGACAGCCTCAATGAGCAGTTCTTC
TRBD1,many,TRBJ1-1,TRBV15,CATRRTGIMNTEAFF,TGTGCCACCCGACGGACAGGGATCATGAACACTGAAGCTTTCTTT
TRBD1,many,TRBJ2-5,TRBV29-1,CSVGGQGARVETQYF,TGCAGCGTTGGGGGACAGGGGGCCCGGGTAGAGACCCAGTACTTC
NA,few,TRBJ1-5,TRBV6-1,CASSETGNNQPRHF,TGTGCCAGCAGTGAAACAGGGAACAATCAGCCCCGGCATTTT
NA,many,TRBJ2-5,TRBV7-8,CASSLGRLGDETQYF,TGTGCCAGCAGCTTAGGGAGGTTGGGCGACGAGACCCAGTACTTC
TRBD1,few,TRBJ2-3,TRBV19,CASSPDRANTQYF,TGTGCCAGTAGCCCGGACAGGGCAAATACGCAGTATTTT
NA,few,TRBJ1-2,TRBV14,CASSQGPGEGLAYGYTF,TGTGCCAGCAGCCAAGGCCCAGGTGAAGGGTTGGCCTATGGCTACACCTTC
NA,many,TRBJ1-1,TRBV20-1,CSAKFLNTEAFF,TGCAGTGCTAAGTTCCTGAACACTGAAGCTTTCTTT
NA,few,TRBJ1-4,TRBV7-2,CASQNQGIEKLFF,TGTGCCAGCCAGAACCAGGGGATAGAAAAACTGTTTTTT
TRBD1,NA,TRBJ1-5,TRBV29-1,CSVGTGGGGQPQHF,TGCAGCGTCGGAACAGGGGGTGGGGGACAGCCCCAGCATTTT
NA,many,TRBJ2-7,TRBV2,CASSEARGVQQYF,TGTGCCAGCAGTGAAGCGAGGGGCGTACAGCAGTACTTC
NA,many,TRBJ1-4,TRBV20-1,CSARGLIGTHNEKLFF,TGCAGTGCTAGAGGTCTTATCGGGACACACAATGAAAAACTGTTTTTT
NA,many,TRBJ2-2,TRBV24-1,CATSDFQDRELFF,TGTGCCACCAGTGATTTTCAAGACCGGGAGCTGTTTTTT
NA,many,TRBJ2-7,TRBV20-1,CSARDPVGFYEQYF,TGCAGTGCTAGAGATCCGGTCGGATTCTACGAGCAGTACTTC
NA,many,TRBJ1-2,TRBV6-9,CASSSPGNYGYTF,TGTGCCAGCAGTTCCCCAGGGAACTATGGCTACACCTTC
TRBD2,many,TRBJ2-2,TRBV7-8,CASSSGLAGGHGELFF,TGTGCCAGCAGCTCGGGACTAGCGGGGGGGCACGGGGAGCTGTTTTTT
NA,many,TRBJ1-4,TRBV12-3/TRBV12-4,CASRVGDATNEKLFF,TGTGCCAGCCGCGTGGGGGATGCAACTAATGAAAAACTGTTTTTT
TRBD1,many,TRBJ2-7,TRBV20-1,CSAGNRGPYEQYF,TGCAGTGCTGGGAACAGGGGCCCCTACGAGCAGTACTTC
TRBD1,many,TRBJ2-5,TRBV12-3/TRBV12-4,CASRTGTTETQYF,TGTGCCAGCAGGACAGGGACGACGGAGACCCAGTACTTC
NA,NA,TRBJ2-2,TRBV4-1,CASSQDPQGNTGELFF,TGCGCCAGCAGCCAAGATCCCCAGGGGAACACCGGGGAGCTGTTTTTT
TRBD2,NA,TRBJ2-1,TRBV20-1,CSANSGGLNEQFF,TGCAGTGCTAATAGCGGGGGGCTCAATGAGCAGTTCTTC
TRBD1,many,TRBJ2-5,TRBV5-5,CASSTGTGLVETQYF,TGTGCCAGCAGTACCGGGACAGGGTTAGTGGAGACCCAGTACTTC
NA,many,TRBJ1-2,TRBV3-1,CASSQVTYGYTF,TGTGCCAGCAGCCAGGTCACCTATGGCTACACCTTC
TRBD1,NA,TRBJ2-7,TRBV4-2,CASSQDPGGGYEQYF,TGTGCCAGCAGCCAAGATCCAGGGGGCGGCTACGAGCAGTACTTC
NA,many,TRBJ2-1,TRBV24-1,CATIKLTGTSYNEQFF,TGTGCCACCATTAAACTTACAGGGACCTCCTACAATGAGCAGTTCTTC
TRBD2,NA,TRBJ2-1,TRBV7-9,CASSRLAGGPGNEQFF,TGTGCCAGCAGCCGACTAGCGGGGGGGCCGGGGAATGAGCAGTTCTTC
TRBD1,few,TRBJ1-1,TRBV6-1,CASGGATGGIVAEAFF,TGTGCCAGCGGCGGGGCGACAGGGGGTATTGTAGCTGAAGCTTTCTTT
NA,NA,TRBJ1-1,TRBV5-1,CASSFQGRGLTEAFF,TGCGCCAGCAGCTTTCAGGGAAGGGGCCTCACTGAAGCTTTCTTT
TRBD2,many,TRBJ2-5,TRBV6-5,CASSYSSGVIQETQYF,TGTGCCAGCAGTTACTCGAGCGGGGTAATCCAAGAGACCCAGTACTTC
TRBD1,many,TRBJ1-5,TRBV20-1,CSATTGGGGSNQPQHF,TGCAGTGCTACGACAGGGGGCGGGGGTAGCAATCAGCCCCAGCATTTT
NA,many,TRBJ2-2,TRBV14,CASSPRPGELFF,TGTGCCAGCAGCCCTAGACCCGGGGAGCTGTTTTTT
TRBD1,NA,TRBJ2-7,TRBV5-1,CASSLLGQGFHEQYF,TGCGCCAGCAGCTTGCTGGGACAGGGGTTCCACGAGCAGTACTTC
TRBD1,many,TRBJ2-1,TRBV12-3/TRBV12-4,CASSPWTGAVTNEQFF,TGTGCCAGCAGTCCATGGACAGGAGCGGTTACCAATGAGCAGTTCTTC
NA,many,TRBJ1-5,TRBV20-1,CSASPHNSNQPQHF,TGCAGTGCTAGCCCTCATAATAGCAATCAGCCCCAGCATTTT
NA,many,TRBJ2-2,TRBV28,CASSFFPRKANTGELFF,TGTGCCAGCAGTTTCTTTCCCAGGAAAGCGAACACCGGGGAGCTGTTTTTT
TRBD1,NA,TRBJ1-3,TRBV2,CASREAGGAGNTIYF,TGTGCCAGCAGGGAGGCAGGGGGTGCTGGAAACACCATATATTTT
NA,NA,TRBJ1-3,TRBV7-2,CASSLASYSGNTIYF,TGTGCCAGCAGCTTAGCTTCCTACTCTGGAAACACCATATATTTT
NA,many,TRBJ1-2,TRBV12-3/TRBV12-4,CASSFGALGYTF,TGTGCCAGCAGTTTTGGGGCGCTGGGCTACACCTTC
NA,many,TRBJ2-7,TRBV6-1,CASSQTESYEQYF,TGTGCCAGCAGCCAGACAGAATCCTACGAGCAGTACTTC
NA,many,TRBJ1-2,TRBV2,CASSNRGAKSYGYTF,TGTGCCAGCAGTAATAGAGGGGCCAAGTCCTATGGCTACACCTTC
NA,many,TRBJ2-6,TRBV5-4,CASSAKLGSSGANVLTF,TGTGCCAGCAGCGCTAAACTCGGGAGCTCTGGGGCCAACGTCCTGACTTTC
NA,once,TRBJ1-2,TRBV5-8,CASSLAGAGQRANYGYTF,TGTGCCAGCAGCTTGGCCGGGGCAGGGCAACGAGCTAACTATGGCTACACCTTC
NA,many,TRBJ1-2,TRBV9,CASSVGQDYGYTF,TGTGCCAGCAGCGTAGGACAGGACTATGGCTACACCTTC
NA,many,TRBJ2-1,TRBV4-1,CASSYPINQGLGNEQFF,TGCGCCAGCAGCTACCCTATAAATCAGGGGTTGGGAAATGAGCAGTTCTTC
TRBD1,many,TRBJ1-1,TRBV11-2,CASSSLTGGKMNTEAFF,TGTGCCAGCAGCTCGCTAACAGGGGGCAAAATGAACACTGAAGCTTTCTTT
NA,many,TRBJ1-5,TRBV12-3/TRBV12-4,CASSFLSGSNQPQHF,TGTGCCAGCAGTTTCCTCTCAGGGAGCAATCAGCCCCAGCATTTT
NA,many,TRBJ2-2,TRBV5-6,CASSFGDGIGELFF,TGTGCCAGCAGCTTCGGGGACGGAATCGGGGAGCTGTTTTTT
NA,many,TRBJ2-5,TRBV14,CASSRVRDTQETQYF,TGTGCCAGCAGCCGGGTCCGGGACACCCAAGAGACCCAGTACTTC
NA,many,TRBJ1-2,TRBV25-1,CASSEFTGRGYTF,TGTGCCAGCAGTGAATTCACAGGAAGGGGCTACACCTTC
TRBD1,many,TRBJ1-4,TRBV10-1,CASSESGTGDEKLFF,TGTGCCAGCAGTGAGTCCGGGACAGGGGATGAAAAACTGTTTTTT